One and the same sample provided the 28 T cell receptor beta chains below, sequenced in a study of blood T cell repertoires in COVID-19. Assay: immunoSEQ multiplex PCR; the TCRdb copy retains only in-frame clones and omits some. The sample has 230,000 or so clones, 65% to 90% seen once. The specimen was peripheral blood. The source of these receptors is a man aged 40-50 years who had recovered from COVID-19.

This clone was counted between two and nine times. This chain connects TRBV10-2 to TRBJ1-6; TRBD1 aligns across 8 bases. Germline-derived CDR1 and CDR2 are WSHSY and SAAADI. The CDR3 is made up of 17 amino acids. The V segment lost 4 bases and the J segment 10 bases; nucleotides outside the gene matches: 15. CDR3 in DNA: TGCGCCAGCAGTGGCTTGACCTGGGCAGGGGGCGGGTCACCCCTCCACTTT. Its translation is CASSGLTWAGGGSPLHF.

Written as DNA, the CDR3 is TGTGCCAGCTCACCCACGACAGGGTTAGTCTACGAGCAGTACTTC. It is translated as CASSPTTGLVYEQYF. This chain links TRBV18 with TRBJ2-7; 7 positions agree with TRBD1. Germline CDR1 and CDR2: KGHSH and LQKENI. This CDR3 is 15 amino acids long. V trimming: 3 bases; J trimming: 3 bases; junction bases outside the gene matches: 8.

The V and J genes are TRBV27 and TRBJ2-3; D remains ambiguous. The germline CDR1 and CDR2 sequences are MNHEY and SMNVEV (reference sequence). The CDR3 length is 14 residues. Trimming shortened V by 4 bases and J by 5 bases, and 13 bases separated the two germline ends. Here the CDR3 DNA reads TGTGCCAGCAGTTCCCGCCAGGTTGGAGATACGCAGTATTTT. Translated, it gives CASSSRQVGDTQYF.

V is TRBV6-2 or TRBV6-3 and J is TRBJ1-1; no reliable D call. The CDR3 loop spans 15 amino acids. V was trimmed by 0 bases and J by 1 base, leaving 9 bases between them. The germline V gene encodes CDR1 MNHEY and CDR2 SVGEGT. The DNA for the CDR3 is TGTGCCAGCAGTTACTCGGTCCGAGCGAACACTGAAGCTTTCTTT. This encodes CASSYSVRANTEAFF.

The DNA of the CDR3 is TGTGCCAGCAGCTTAGTGTCCAGGGAGGCTCGGGAGCAGTACTTC. Residues: CASSLVSREAREQYF. This chain connects TRBV11-2 to TRBJ2-7, with a possible D match to TRBD2 (6 bases). Germline V CDR1 and CDR2: SGHAT, FQNNGV. The V end lost 1 base, the J end lost 7 bases, and 17 bases lay between the germline ends. This CDR3 region has 15 residues.

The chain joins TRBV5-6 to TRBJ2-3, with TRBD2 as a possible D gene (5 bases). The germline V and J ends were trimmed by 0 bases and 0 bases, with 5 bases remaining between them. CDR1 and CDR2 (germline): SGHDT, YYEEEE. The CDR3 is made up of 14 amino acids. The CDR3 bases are TGTGCCAGCAGCTTGGGGACTAGCACAGATACGCAGTATTTT. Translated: CASSLGTSTDTQYF.

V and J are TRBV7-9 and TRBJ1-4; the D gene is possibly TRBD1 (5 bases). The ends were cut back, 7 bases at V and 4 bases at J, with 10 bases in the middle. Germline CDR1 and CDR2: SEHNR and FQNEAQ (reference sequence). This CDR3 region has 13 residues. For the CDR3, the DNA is TGTGCCAGCAAAGACAGAGATAATGAAAAACTGTTTTTT. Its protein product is CASKDRDNEKLFF.

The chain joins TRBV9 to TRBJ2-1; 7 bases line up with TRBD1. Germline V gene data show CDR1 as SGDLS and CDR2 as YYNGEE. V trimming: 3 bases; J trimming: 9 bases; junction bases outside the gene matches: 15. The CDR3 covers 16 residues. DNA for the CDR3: TGTGCCAGCAGCGCGCCCGGGTCCCGCAACAGGGGTGAGCAGTTCTTC. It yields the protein CASSAPGSRNRGEQFF.

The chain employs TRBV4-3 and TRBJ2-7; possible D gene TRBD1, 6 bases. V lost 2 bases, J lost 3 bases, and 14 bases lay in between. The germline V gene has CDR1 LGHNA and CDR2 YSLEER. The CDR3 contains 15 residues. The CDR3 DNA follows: TGCGCCAGCAGCCAAAGCCTGACCAGGGGCTACGAGCAGTACTTC. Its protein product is CASSQSLTRGYEQYF.

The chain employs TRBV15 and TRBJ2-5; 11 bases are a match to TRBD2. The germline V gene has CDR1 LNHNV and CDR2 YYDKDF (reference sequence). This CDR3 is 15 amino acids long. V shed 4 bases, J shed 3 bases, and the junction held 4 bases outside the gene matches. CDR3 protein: CATSNPGLAEETQYF. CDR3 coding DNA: TGTGCCACCAGCAACCCGGGACTAGCGGAAGAGACCCAGTACTTC.

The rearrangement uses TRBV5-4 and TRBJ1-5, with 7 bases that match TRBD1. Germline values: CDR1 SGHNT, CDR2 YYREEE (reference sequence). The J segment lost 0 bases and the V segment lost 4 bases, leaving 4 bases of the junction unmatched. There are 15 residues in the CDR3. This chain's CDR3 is CASSPGTDSNQPQHF. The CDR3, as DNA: TGTGCCAGCAGCCCCGGGACAGATAGCAATCAGCCCCAGCATTTT.

CDR3 sequence reads: CAISAMEFADTQYF. CDR3 in DNA: TGTGCCATCAGTGCTATGGAGTTCGCAGATACGCAGTATTTT. The rearrangement joins TRBV10-3 to TRBJ2-3; no firm D call. The CDR3 spans 14 residues. Germline loops: CDR1 ENHRY, CDR2 SYGVKD. V dropped 4 bases and J dropped 4 bases, with 12 bases sitting between them.

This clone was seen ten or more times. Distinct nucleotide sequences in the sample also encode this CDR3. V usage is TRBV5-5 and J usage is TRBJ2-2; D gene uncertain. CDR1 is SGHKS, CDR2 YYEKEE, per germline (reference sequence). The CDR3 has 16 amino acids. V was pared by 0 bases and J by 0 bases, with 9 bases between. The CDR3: CASSLGPTPNTGELFF. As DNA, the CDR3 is TGTGCCAGCAGCTTGGGCCCAACTCCGAACACCGGGGAGCTGTTTTTT.

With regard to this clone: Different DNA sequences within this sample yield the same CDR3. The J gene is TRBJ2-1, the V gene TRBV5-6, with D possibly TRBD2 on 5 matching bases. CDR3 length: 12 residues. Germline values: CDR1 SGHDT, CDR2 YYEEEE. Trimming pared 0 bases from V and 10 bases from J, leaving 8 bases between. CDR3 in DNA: TGTGCCAGCAGCTTGGTGGGCGGGGAGCAGTTCTTC. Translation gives CASSLVGGEQFF.

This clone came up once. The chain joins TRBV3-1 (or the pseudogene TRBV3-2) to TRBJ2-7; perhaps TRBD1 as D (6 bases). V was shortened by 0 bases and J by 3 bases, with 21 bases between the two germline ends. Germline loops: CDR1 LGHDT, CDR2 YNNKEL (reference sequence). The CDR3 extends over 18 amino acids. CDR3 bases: TGTGCCAGCAGCCAAGATAGGAGTTCGGGGACAACCATCTACGAGCAGTACTTC. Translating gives CASSQDRSSGTTIYEQYF.

The chain's CDR3 is CASTYKGANTEAFF. The CDR3 region has the DNA TGTGCCAGCACATACAAGGGGGCAAATACTGAAGCTTTCTTT. V usage is TRBV2 and J usage is TRBJ1-1; TRBD1 agrees at 7 bases. The CDR3 contains 14 residues. With V trimmed by 7 bases and J by 5 bases, 10 bases remained unmatched. The V gene's germline CDR1 is SNHLY and CDR2 FYNNEI.

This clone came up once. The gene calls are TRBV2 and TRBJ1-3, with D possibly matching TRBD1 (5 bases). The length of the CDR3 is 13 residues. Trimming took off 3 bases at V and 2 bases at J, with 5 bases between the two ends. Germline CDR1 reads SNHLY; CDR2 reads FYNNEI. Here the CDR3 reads CASSETAGNTIYF. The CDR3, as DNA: TGTGCCAGCAGTGAGACAGCTGGAAACACCATATATTTT.

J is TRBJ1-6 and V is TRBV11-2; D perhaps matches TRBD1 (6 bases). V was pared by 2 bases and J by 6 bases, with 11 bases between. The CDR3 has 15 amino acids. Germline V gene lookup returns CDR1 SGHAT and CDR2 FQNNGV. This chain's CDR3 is CASSLYGQINSPLHF. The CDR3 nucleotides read TGTGCCAGCAGCTTATATGGACAGATTAATTCACCCCTCCACTTT.

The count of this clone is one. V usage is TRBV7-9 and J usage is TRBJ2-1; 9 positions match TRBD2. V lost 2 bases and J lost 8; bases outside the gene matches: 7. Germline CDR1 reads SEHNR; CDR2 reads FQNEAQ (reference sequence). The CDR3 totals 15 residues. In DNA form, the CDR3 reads TGTGCCAGCAGCTTAATCCTAGCGGGAACCGATGAGCAGTTCTTC. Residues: CASSLILAGTDEQFF.

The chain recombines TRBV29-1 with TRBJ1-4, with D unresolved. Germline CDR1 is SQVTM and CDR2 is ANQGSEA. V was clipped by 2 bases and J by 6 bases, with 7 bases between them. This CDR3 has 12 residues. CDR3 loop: CSVEREDEKLFF. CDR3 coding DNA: TGCAGCGTTGAACGGGAAGATGAAAAACTGTTTTTT.

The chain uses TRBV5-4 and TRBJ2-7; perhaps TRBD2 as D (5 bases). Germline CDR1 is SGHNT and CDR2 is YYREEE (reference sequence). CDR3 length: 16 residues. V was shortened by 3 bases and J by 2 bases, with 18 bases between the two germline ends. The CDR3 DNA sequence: TGTGCCAGCAGCTCCCCCAAGGACCGAGGGACCTACGAGCAGTACTTC. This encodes CASSSPKDRGTYEQYF.

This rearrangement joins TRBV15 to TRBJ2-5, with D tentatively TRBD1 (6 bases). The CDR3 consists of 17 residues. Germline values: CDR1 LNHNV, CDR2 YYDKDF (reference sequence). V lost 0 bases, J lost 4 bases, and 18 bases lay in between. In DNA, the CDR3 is TGTGCCACCAGCAGAGAAGGGTCAGGGGTTGGCGGAGAGACCCAGTACTTC. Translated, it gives CATSREGSGVGGETQYF.

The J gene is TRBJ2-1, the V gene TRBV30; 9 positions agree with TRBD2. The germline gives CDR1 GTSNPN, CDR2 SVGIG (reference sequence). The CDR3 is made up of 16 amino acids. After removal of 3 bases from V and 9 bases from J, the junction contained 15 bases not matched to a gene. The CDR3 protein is CAWSVAGAGYNTEQFF. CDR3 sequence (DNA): TGTGCCTGGAGCGTAGCGGGAGCGGGCTACAATACTGAGCAGTTCTTC.

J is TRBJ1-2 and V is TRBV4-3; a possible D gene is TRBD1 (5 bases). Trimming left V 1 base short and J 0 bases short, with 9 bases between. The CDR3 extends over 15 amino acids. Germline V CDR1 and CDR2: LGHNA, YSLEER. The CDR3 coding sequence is TGCGCCAGCAGCCAAGGGGGCAGAGCTAACTATGGCTACACCTTC. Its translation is CASSQGGRANYGYTF.

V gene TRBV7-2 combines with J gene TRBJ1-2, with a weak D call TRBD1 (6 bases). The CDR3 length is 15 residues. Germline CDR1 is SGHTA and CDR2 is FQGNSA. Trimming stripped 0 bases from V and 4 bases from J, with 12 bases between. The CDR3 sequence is CASSLARDRIYGYTF. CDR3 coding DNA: TGTGCCAGCAGCTTAGCGCGCGACAGGATCTATGGCTACACCTTC.

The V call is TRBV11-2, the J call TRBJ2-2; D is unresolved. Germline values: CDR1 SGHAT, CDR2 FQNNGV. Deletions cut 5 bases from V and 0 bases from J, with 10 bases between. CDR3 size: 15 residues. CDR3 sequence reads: CASSPAFPNTGELFF. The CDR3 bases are TGTGCCAGCAGCCCAGCGTTCCCGAACACCGGGGAGCTGTTTTTT.

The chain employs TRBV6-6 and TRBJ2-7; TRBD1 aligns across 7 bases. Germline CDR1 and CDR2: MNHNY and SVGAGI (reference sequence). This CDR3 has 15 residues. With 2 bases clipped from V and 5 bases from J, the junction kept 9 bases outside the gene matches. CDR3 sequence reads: CASSYPGRGTNEQYF. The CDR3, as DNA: TGTGCCAGCAGTTACCCGGGCAGGGGGACAAACGAGCAGTACTTC.

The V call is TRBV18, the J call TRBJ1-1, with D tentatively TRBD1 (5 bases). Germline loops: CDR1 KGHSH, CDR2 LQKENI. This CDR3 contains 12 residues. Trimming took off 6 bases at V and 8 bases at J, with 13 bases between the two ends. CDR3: CASSIYDREAFF. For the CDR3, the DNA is TGTGCCAGCTCCATCTATGACAGAGAAGCTTTCTTT. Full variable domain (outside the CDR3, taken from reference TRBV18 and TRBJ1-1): NAGVMQNPRHLVRRRGQEARLRCSPMKGHSHVYWYRQLPEEGLKFMVYLQKENIIDESGMPKERFSAEFPKEGPSILRIQQVVRGDSAAYFCASSIYDREAFFGQGTRLTVV.